The 28 T cell receptor beta chains below come from one sample, sequenced in a study of breast tumors, draining lymph nodes, adjacent tissues. The lymph nodes were axillary draining lymph nodes from breast cancer patients. TCRdb reprocessed the multiplex PCR reads via MiXCR and lists one record per CDR3 protein. The top ten clones hold around 1.1% of a sample with about 300,000 distinct CDR3 sequences, under 35% of them seen once. Sequencing was performed on axillary lymph node tissue. Receptor source: a female donor with breast cancer. Some clones in this sample may be carry-over from other donors' samples.

This clonotype was counted ten times or more. Here the CDR3 DNA reads TGTGCCAGCAGCTCGGGCCGACGCTCTGGGGCCAACGTCCTGACTTTC. Its translation is CASSSGRRSGANVLTF. The J gene is TRBJ2-6, the V gene TRBV7-9; D is unresolved. Per germline, CDR1 SEHNR and CDR2 FQNEAQ (reference sequence). This CDR3 contains 16 residues. V was trimmed by 4 bases and J by 0 bases, leaving 10 bases between them. The full variable domain, rest sourced from reference TRBV7-9 and TRBJ2-6, is DTGVSQNPRHKITKRGQNVTFRCDPISEHNRLYWYRQTLGQGPEFLTYFQNEAQLEKSRLLSDRFSAERPKGSFSTLEIQRTEQGDSAMYLCASSSGRRSGANVLTFGAGSRLTVL.

This clonotype turned up a few times. This may arise from a read error, as a much more abundant clone is one base away. V and J are TRBV7-9 and TRBJ2-1, with D perhaps TRBD2 (6 bases). The CDR3 spans 15 residues. Per germline, CDR1 SEHNR and CDR2 FQNEAQ (reference sequence). V lost 5 bases and J lost 9, with 20 bases in between. In DNA, the CDR3 is TGTGCCAGCAGCGTTACTAACGGGAGAGAGGGTGAGCAGTTCTTC. It is translated as CASSVTNGREGEQFF.

This clonotype occurred many times. The chain is built from TRBV12-3 or TRBV12-4 and TRBJ1-2; D call uncertain. Trimming pared 3 bases from V and 4 bases from J, leaving 9 bases between. The CDR3 is 13 residues long. CDR3 nucleotides: TGTGCCAGCAGTTTTGAGGACGGCTATGGCTACACCTTC. It is translated as CASSFEDGYGYTF.

CDR3 in amino acids: CASSPWTSGIDTDTQYF. In DNA form, the CDR3 reads TGTGCCAGCTCACCATGGACTAGCGGGATTGACACAGATACGCAGTATTTT. This chain links TRBV18 with TRBJ2-3, with TRBD2 identical over 12 bases. The ends lost 2 bases at V and 2 bases at J; junction bases unmatched: 5. The CDR3 runs to 17 residues. Germline CDR1 reads KGHSH; CDR2 reads LQKENI.

Ten or more counts support this clonotype. The J gene is TRBJ2-1, the V gene TRBV20-1; TRBD2 matches 10 bases. With V trimmed by 4 bases and J by 4 bases, 7 bases remained unmatched. The V gene's germline CDR1 is DFQATT and CDR2 SNEGSKA (reference sequence). This CDR3 has 15 residues. Here the CDR3 reads CSANQLAGIYNEQFF. In nucleotides, the CDR3 is TGCAGTGCTAATCAACTAGCGGGAATATACAATGAGCAGTTCTTC.

This clonotype was counted only a few times. This may arise from a read error, as a much more abundant clone is one base away. This chain uses TRBV9 with TRBJ1-6; D not certain. Germline CDR1 reads SGDLS; CDR2 reads YYNGEE. The CDR3 is made up of 14 amino acids. CDR3 in DNA: TGTGCCAGCAGCCAAACCCCCTTTAGTTCACCCCTCCCCTTT. Translating gives CASSQTPFSSPLPF.

There are many counts of this clonotype. V is TRBV30 and J is TRBJ2-5; D ambiguous. This CDR3 is 13 amino acids long. With 0 bases removed from V and 3 bases from J, the gap between germline ends came to 8 bases. CDR1 is GTSNPN and CDR2 is SVGIG in the germline V gene (reference sequence). The CDR3 loop reads CAWSVGWKETQYF. The CDR3 nucleotides are TGTGCCTGGAGTGTGGGGTGGAAAGAGACCCAGTACTTC.

The rearrangement joins TRBV12-5 to TRBJ2-3; 12 bases line up with TRBD2. Losses at the gene ends were 3 bases for V and 2 bases for J; bases not matched to a gene: 3. The CDR3 extends over 16 amino acids. Germline loops: CDR1 LGHNT, CDR2 FRNRAP. The CDR3 reads CASGFGTSGPTDTQYF. For the CDR3, the DNA is TGTGCTAGTGGTTTCGGGACTAGCGGGCCCACAGATACGCAGTATTTT.

As concerns this clonotype: An end of the junction differs from the germline gene, which may be a read error. The chain is built from TRBV6-6 and TRBJ1-5; D might be TRBD1 (6 bases). The CDR3 has 16 residues. Germline CDR1 MNHNY, CDR2 SVGAGI (reference sequence). CDR3 nucleotides: TGTGCCAGCAGTACTCTCGACAGGACCGCTAATCGGCCCCAGCATTTT. Its translation: CASSTLDRTANRPQHF.

The gene calls are TRBV29-1 and TRBJ1-1; possible D gene TRBD1, 5 bases. CDR1 is SQVTM, CDR2 ANQGSEA, per germline. The CDR3 is 12 amino acids. V lost 8 bases and J 1 base, leaving 11 bases between the germline ends. The CDR3 region has the DNA TGCAGCCAGGCGGGGCCGAACACTGAAGCTTTCTTT. This gives the protein CSQAGPNTEAFF.

This clonotype was found a few times. A much larger clonotype is one base distant, so this may be a read error. The CDR3 does not close with the conserved phenylalanine or tryptophan, likely indicating a read error. V gene TRBV20-1 combines with J gene TRBJ1-5; tentatively, D is TRBD1 (5 bases). This CDR3 comprises 13 residues. Looked up from germline, CDR1 is DFQATT and CDR2 is SNEGSKA (reference sequence). The V end lost 1 base, the J end lost 10 bases, and 14 bases lay between the germline ends. The CDR3 reads CSARGGGLLPQHS. CDR3 nucleotides: TGCAGTGCTAGAGGGGGGGGACTTCTTCCCCAGCATTCT.

Worth noting for this clonotype: Since a much larger clone is just one base distant, this may be a read error. The chain has TRBV11-2 and TRBJ1-3, with D tentatively TRBD1 (5 bases). The CDR3 has 15 amino acids. Germline V gene lookup returns CDR1 SGHAT and CDR2 FQNNGV. As DNA, the CDR3 is TGTGCCAGCAGCGTGAGGGGTTTTTCTGGACACACCATATATTTT. This gives the protein CASSVRGFSGHTIYF.

For this clonotype: Since a much larger clone is just one base distant, this may be a read error. The chain joins TRBV5-1 to TRBJ2-5; 10 nucleotides line up with TRBD2. There are 14 residues in the CDR3. Germline V gives CDR1 SGHRS, CDR2 YFSETQ. The CDR3 nucleotides read TGCGCCGGCAGCTCGGGACTAGCGAAAGAGACCCAGTACTTC. The encoded protein is CAGSSGLAKETQYF.

To note about this clonotype: This sequence may be a read error, since a much larger clone differs from it by one base. The chain links TRBV20-1 to TRBJ2-1; tentatively, D is TRBD1 (5 bases). The germline V gene encodes CDR1 DFQATT and CDR2 SNEGSKA (reference sequence). The CDR3 totals 11 residues. The CDR3 reads CSARKGHEQSF. CDR3 in DNA: TGCAGTGCTAGGAAGGGGCATGAGCAGTCCTTC.

At least ten counts were recorded for this clonotype. In nucleotides, the CDR3 is TGTGCCAGCAGCGCCGGACAGGGTGAAAAACTGTTTTTT. Amino acid sequence: CASSAGQGEKLFF. This chain links TRBV4-2 with TRBJ1-4, with 8 bases that match TRBD1. The CDR3 is 13 amino acids. The germline V gene has CDR1 LGHNA and CDR2 YNFKEQ. The junction had 3 bases not matched to a gene; V was cut back by 5 bases and J by 7 bases.

Many counts were recorded for this clonotype. This sequence joins TRBV2 and TRBJ2-5, with 7 bases aligning to TRBD1. In germline, CDR1 is SNHLY, CDR2 FYNNEI. V dropped 2 bases and J dropped 6; count of bases not matched to a gene: 3. The CDR3 is made up of 13 amino acids. The chain's CDR3 is CASSETGVKTQYF. CDR3 DNA: TGTGCCAGCAGTGAAACAGGGGTTAAGACCCAGTACTTC.

This clonotype was found many times. The chain recombines TRBV4-2 with TRBJ2-1; 12 bases agree with TRBD2. The germline gives CDR1 LGHNA, CDR2 YNFKEQ. J gave up 8 bases and V 3 bases, and 5 bases lay outside the gene matches. CDR3 length: 15 residues. The CDR3 bases are TGTGCCAGCAGCCAGACTAGCGGGAGTTGGGATGAGCAGTTCTTC. This codes for CASSQTSGSWDEQFF.

This clonotype was counted many times. The chain joins TRBV6-1 to TRBJ2-1; D not certain. The CDR3 is 15 residues long. The V gene lost 1 base and the J gene lost 4 bases, with 11 bases spanning the gap. CDR1 is MNHNS, CDR2 SASEGT, per germline. Here the CDR3 reads CASSEDVGAYNEQFF. CDR3 in DNA: TGTGCCAGCAGTGAAGATGTGGGTGCATACAATGAGCAGTTCTTC.

Notes on this clonotype: The junction differs from germline at one of its ends, possibly a read error. The J gene is TRBJ2-5, the V gene TRBV3-1; no definite D call. The CDR3 spans 14 residues. CDR1 LGHDT and CDR2 YNNKEL come from the germline V gene (reference sequence). CDR3 DNA sequence: TGTCCCAGCAGCCAGTTATCAGTTCAAGAGACCCAGTACTTC. This sequence encodes CPSSQLSVQETQYF.

There are many counts of this clonotype. V gene TRBV15 combines with J gene TRBJ1-2, with D tentatively TRBD1 (5 bases). The CDR3 runs 16 residues. Per the germline V gene, CDR1 is LNHNV and CDR2 is YYDKDF (reference sequence). The V end was cut by 6 bases, the J end by 0 bases, with 17 bases between. CDR3 nucleotide sequence: TGTGCCACCAGTTCCCCGGGACGGCTCGCTAACTATGGCTACACCTTC. Translated: CATSSPGRLANYGYTF. Drawing the rest from reference TRBV15 and TRBJ1-2, the complete variable domain is DAMVIQNPRYQVTQFGKPVTLSCSQTLNHNVMYWYQQKSSQAPKLLFHYYDKDFNNEADTPDNFQSRRPNTSFCFLDIRSPGLGDTAMYLCATSSPGRLANYGYTFGSGTRLTVV.

This clonotype was counted at least ten times. This chain joins TRBV7-9 and TRBJ2-7; D unclear. The CDR3 covers 11 residues. The V gene lost 4 bases and the J gene lost 4 bases, with 5 bases spanning the gap. Germline V gene sequence: CDR1 SEHNR, CDR2 FQNEAQ (reference sequence). CDR3 nucleotide sequence: TGTGCCAGCAGCTCCAAATACGAGCAGTACTTC. Amino acid sequence: CASSSKYEQYF.

The table lists this clonotype with a count of one. Because it lacks the conserved phenylalanine or tryptophan at the end, this CDR3 is likely a read error. This chain links TRBV6-4 with TRBJ2-1; tentatively, D is TRBD2 (5 bases). V lost 3 bases to trimming and J lost 7 bases, with 16 bases between them. CDR3 length equals 15 residues. The germline gives CDR1 MRHNA, CDR2 SNTAGT. For the CDR3, the DNA is TGTGCCAGCAGTGAAGGCCTAGCCGGGTCAAATGAGCAGTTCCTC. This translates into CASSEGLAGSNEQFL.

This clonotype occurred many times. The V gene is TRBV29-1, the J gene TRBJ2-3, with TRBD2 identical over 8 bases. In germline, CDR1 is SQVTM, CDR2 ANQGSEA. This CDR3 contains 14 residues. The V segment lost 6 bases and the J segment 2 bases; nucleotides outside the gene matches: 7. CDR3 protein: CSVDRGGLTDTQYF. CDR3 sequence (DNA): TGCAGCGTCGATCGGGGGGGACTCACAGATACGCAGTATTTT.

This clonotype was counted ten times or more. The chain links TRBV28 to TRBJ1-2, with D hard to call. CDR1 is MDHEN and CDR2 is SYDVKM in the germline V gene. This CDR3 contains 13 residues. V lost 6 bases and J lost 8, with 16 bases in between. In DNA, the CDR3 is TGTGCCAGCAGGAACTCTCCAGCGGAGGGCTACACCTTC. Protein: CASRNSPAEGYTF.

This clonotype appeared many times. V usage is TRBV9 and J usage is TRBJ2-7, with 8 bases identical to TRBD2. Germline trimming cut 3 bases from V and 5 bases from J; bases unmatched to any gene: 10. Germline values: CDR1 SGDLS, CDR2 YYNGEE. The CDR3 runs to 15 residues. DNA of the CDR3: TGTGCCAGCAGCGACCGAGCGGGAGCTTTGGACGAGCAGTACTTC. Protein sequence: CASSDRAGALDEQYF.

The chain uses TRBV6-2 or TRBV6-3 and TRBJ2-6; D call uncertain. This CDR3 is 16 amino acids long. Trimming pared 5 bases from V and 0 bases from J, leaving 11 bases between. In germline, CDR1 is MNHEY, CDR2 SVGEGT. CDR3 amino acids: CASSHGPSSGANVLTF. The CDR3 nucleotides are TGTGCCAGCAGTCACGGGCCCAGCTCTGGGGCCAACGTCCTGACTTTC.

Ten or more counts support this clonotype. V usage is TRBV20-1 and J usage is TRBJ2-3; 11 positions agree with TRBD2. CDR1 is DFQATT and CDR2 is SNEGSKA in the germline V gene (reference sequence). Unmatched junction bases numbered 7, after V lost 3 bases and J lost 5 bases. This CDR3 has 15 amino acids. The CDR3 loop is CSARDSGRAGDTQYF. CDR3 nucleotides: TGCAGTGCTAGGGATAGCGGGAGGGCAGGAGATACGCAGTATTTT.

This clonotype was seen repeatedly, ten times or more. This chain connects TRBV7-9 to TRBJ2-3, with D perhaps matching TRBD2 (5 bases). V lost 4 bases and J lost 3, with 8 bases in between. Germline CDR1 is SEHNR and CDR2 is FQNEAQ (reference sequence). The CDR3 loop spans 13 amino acids. The CDR3 region is CASSYRLTDTQYF. CDR3 DNA sequence: TGTGCCAGCAGCTACCGACTAACAGATACGCAGTATTTT.